The 18 T cell receptor beta chains listed next were all sequenced from one sample in a study of cytomegalovirus exposure and HLA in healthy donors. It was with 60 Vbeta and 13 Jbeta primers that the PCR ran. The protocol was immunoSEQ multiplex PCR, while the TCRdb copy is restricted to in-frame clones and leaves out a portion. The repertoire consists of approximately 160,000 clones, with more than 70% occurring once and the leading ten covering 0.38%. Sequenced material: PBMCs. The source of these receptors is a boy aged 2 to 9 in good health and CMV-seronegative.

The chain recombines TRBV7-2 with TRBJ1-2; 9 bases agree with TRBD1. The CDR3 consists of 15 residues. Germline V lookup: CDR1 SGHTA, CDR2 FQGNSA. J gave up 4 bases and V 1 base, and 4 bases lay outside the gene matches. The CDR3 protein is CASSLEGTGTYGYTF. CDR3 in DNA: TGTGCCAGCAGCTTAGAAGGGACAGGGACCTATGGCTACACCTTC. The variable domain in full, completed from reference TRBV7-2 and TRBJ1-2, reads GAGVSQSPSNKVTEKGKDVELRCDPISGHTALYWYRQSLGQGLEFLIYFQGNSAPDKSGLPSDRFSAERTGGSVSTLTIQRTQQEDSAVYLCASSLEGTGTYGYTFGSGTRLTVV.

The chain couples TRBV9 to TRBJ1-2, with 10 bases identical to TRBD1. This CDR3 spans 14 amino acids. The ends lost 4 bases at V and 7 bases at J; junction bases unmatched: 7. Germline CDR1 reads SGDLS; CDR2 reads YYNGEE. CDR3 sequence: CASSTRQGAGGYTF. The CDR3 DNA reads as TGTGCCAGCAGCACCAGACAGGGGGCTGGTGGCTACACCTTC.

This clone appeared a single time. The genes are TRBV6-1 and TRBJ2-7; 9 nucleotides match TRBD2. Germline CDR1 MNHNS, CDR2 SASEGT. The CDR3 has 17 residues. V was clipped by 4 bases and J by 3 bases; unmatched bases: 13. CDR3 in amino acids: CASSVPVLAGLDYEQYF. Here the CDR3 DNA reads TGTGCCAGCAGTGTACCCGTCCTAGCGGGACTAGACTACGAGCAGTACTTC.

The chain joins TRBV10-2 to TRBJ2-3; no clear D. Germline CDR1 is WSHSY and CDR2 is SAAADI. Deletions cut 3 bases from V and 7 bases from J, with 26 bases between. The length of the CDR3 is 18 residues. The CDR3 spells CASSDGRPLGPLGHTQYF. CDR3 nucleotide sequence: TGCGCCAGCAGTGATGGTCGCCCGCTGGGCCCCCTCGGTCATACGCAGTATTTT.

Note on this clone: Other DNA sequences in the sample encode the same CDR3. V and J are TRBV9 and TRBJ1-4; no reliable D call. The germline V gene has CDR1 SGDLS and CDR2 YYNGEE. V dropped 0 bases and J dropped 5 bases, with 8 bases sitting between them. The CDR3 spans 14 residues. The CDR3 loop is CASSVGVRNEKLFF. The CDR3 DNA reads TGTGCCAGCAGCGTAGGGGTGAGGAATGAAAAACTGTTTTTT.

This clone has only one observation. The V and J genes are TRBV15 and TRBJ2-7, with D unclear. Trimming pared 0 bases from V and 2 bases from J, leaving 8 bases between. Germline V gene lookup returns CDR1 LNHNV and CDR2 YYDKDF (reference sequence). The CDR3 loop spans 14 amino acids. This CDR3 reads CATSRDGPTYEQYF. DNA for the CDR3: TGTGCCACCAGCAGAGATGGTCCTACCTACGAGCAGTACTTC.

The chain combines TRBV6-5 with TRBJ1-2; TRBD1 aligns across 10 bases. The germline gives CDR1 MNHEY, CDR2 SVGAGI. Losses at the gene ends were 0 bases for V and 7 bases for J; bases not matched to a gene: 5. The CDR3 has 15 residues. CDR3 DNA sequence: TGTGCCAGCAGTTACTCTTCGACAGGGGGCACTGGCTACACCTTC. The encoded protein is CASSYSSTGGTGYTF.

The chain's CDR3 is CASSLDGGQSEAFF. The CDR3 region has the DNA TGTGCCAGCAGCTTAGATGGCGGGCAATCTGAAGCTTTCTTT. The chain links TRBV11-3 to TRBJ1-1; D not certain. Germline assignment: CDR1 SGHNT and CDR2 YENEEA. The CDR3 is 14 amino acids. V was pared by 0 bases and J by 6 bases, with 11 bases between. The variable domain in full, completed from reference TRBV11-3 and TRBJ1-1, reads EAGVVQSPRYKIIEKKQPVAFWCNPISGHNTLYWYLQNLGQGPELLIRYENEEAVDDSQLPKDRFSAERLKGVDSTLKIQPAELGDSAVYLCASSLDGGQSEAFFGQGTRLTVV.

V is TRBV28 and J is TRBJ2-7; 8 positions match TRBD1. The trim removed 6 bases at V and 1 base at J, leaving 5 bases unmatched. CDR3 length equals 14 residues. Germline V gene data show CDR1 as MDHEN and CDR2 as SYDVKM. The CDR3 nucleotides read TGTGCCAGCAGGTGGACAGGGCTTTCCTACGAGCAGTACTTC. Protein: CASRWTGLSYEQYF.

This clone was seen just once. The V call is TRBV6-6, the J call TRBJ2-2; 9 nucleotides agree with TRBD2. The CDR3 length is 14 residues. The ends lost 6 bases at V and 1 base at J; junction bases unmatched: 0. The germline V gene has CDR1 MNHNY and CDR2 SVGAGI (reference sequence). The CDR3 loop is CASRAGGNTGELFF. The CDR3 nucleotides are TGTGCCAGCAGAGCGGGAGGGAACACCGGGGAGCTGTTTTTT.

This chain links TRBV14 with TRBJ2-3; tentative D call: TRBD2 (6 bases). This CDR3 is 15 amino acids long. Trimming shortened V by 4 bases and J by 2 bases, and 13 bases separated the two germline ends. In germline, CDR1 is SGHDN, CDR2 FVKESK. The CDR3 DNA sequence: TGTGCCAGCAGCCTGAAGCTAGCGATCACAGATACGCAGTATTTT. It codes for CASSLKLAITDTQYF.

This CDR3 reads CASSARGYEQYF. The CDR3 nucleotides are TGTGCCAGCAGTGCCCGGGGTTACGAGCAGTACTTC. V is TRBV6-5 and J is TRBJ2-7; a possible D gene is TRBD2 (5 bases). Germline V gives CDR1 MNHEY, CDR2 SVGAGI. Trimming cost V 5 bases and J 4 bases, with 9 bases left between them. This CDR3 spans 12 amino acids.

The chain has TRBV28 and TRBJ1-5; D gene ambiguous. Deletions cut 7 bases from V and 2 bases from J, with 18 bases between. CDR1 MDHEN and CDR2 SYDVKM come from the germline V gene. The length of the CDR3 is 16 residues. The chain's CDR3 is CASNPAASAGNQPQHF. CDR3 nucleotides: TGTGCCAGCAATCCGGCCGCGTCCGCGGGCAATCAGCCCCAGCATTTT.

The chain has TRBV14 and TRBJ1-4; no definite D call. This CDR3 is 15 amino acids long. Germline assignment: CDR1 SGHDN and CDR2 FVKESK. The V and J ends lost 0 bases and 0 bases respectively, with 5 bases between them. The CDR3: CASSQDTATNEKLFF. CDR3 sequence (DNA): TGTGCCAGCAGCCAAGACACTGCAACTAATGAAAAACTGTTTTTT.

The V gene is TRBV2, the J gene TRBJ2-5, with D perhaps matching TRBD2 (5 bases). Trimming shortened V by 7 bases and J by 3 bases, and 15 bases separated the two germline ends. CDR1 is SNHLY, CDR2 FYNNEI, per germline. The CDR3 extends over 14 amino acids. The CDR3: CASNQYGAEETQYF. CDR3 bases: TGTGCCAGCAATCAGTACGGAGCGGAAGAGACCCAGTACTTC.

This chain links TRBV7-9 with TRBJ2-6, with D unresolved. Germline V gene data show CDR1 as SEHNR and CDR2 as FQNEAQ (reference sequence). The V gene lost 5 bases and the J gene lost 2 bases, with 10 bases spanning the gap. The CDR3 has 15 residues. The DNA of the CDR3 is TGTGCCAGCAGCCCCGCGGTCGCTGGGGCCAACGTCCTGACTTTC. It translates to CASSPAVAGANVLTF.

As for this clone: The junction differs from germline at one of its ends, possibly a read error. The chain employs TRBV25-1 and TRBJ2-7; D not certain. The CDR3 length is 12 residues. The germline gives CDR1 MGHDK, CDR2 SYGVNS. In nucleotides, the CDR3 is TGTGCCGGCAGTGACACTTTCTACGAGCAGTACTTC. Residues: CAGSDTFYEQYF.

This clone has only a few counts. The chain carries TRBV18 and TRBJ2-7, with D tentatively TRBD2 (6 bases). This CDR3 has 13 residues. Germline-derived CDR1 and CDR2 are KGHSH and LQKENI. V dropped 6 bases and J dropped 1 base, with 10 bases sitting between them. The CDR3 is CASSDGTSYEQYF. The CDR3 DNA follows: TGTGCCAGCTCGGACGGGACTTCCTACGAGCAGTACTTC.